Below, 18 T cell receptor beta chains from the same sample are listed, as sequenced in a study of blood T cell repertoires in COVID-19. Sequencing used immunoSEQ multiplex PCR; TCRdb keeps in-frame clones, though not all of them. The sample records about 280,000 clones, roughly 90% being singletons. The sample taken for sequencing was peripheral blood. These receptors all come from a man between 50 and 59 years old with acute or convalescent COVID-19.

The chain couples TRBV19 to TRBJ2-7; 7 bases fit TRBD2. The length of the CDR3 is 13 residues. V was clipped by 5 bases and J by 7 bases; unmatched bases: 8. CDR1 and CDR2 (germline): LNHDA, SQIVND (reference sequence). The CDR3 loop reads CASSWTLGGEQYF. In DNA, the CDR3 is TGTGCCAGTAGTTGGACGCTCGGGGGGGAGCAGTACTTC.

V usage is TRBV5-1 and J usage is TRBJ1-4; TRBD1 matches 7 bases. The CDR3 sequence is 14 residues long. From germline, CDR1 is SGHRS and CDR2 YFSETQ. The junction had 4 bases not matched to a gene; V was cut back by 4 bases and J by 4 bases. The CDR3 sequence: CASSGQGVNEKLFF. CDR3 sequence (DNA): TGCGCCAGCAGCGGTCAGGGGGTTAATGAAAAACTGTTTTTT.

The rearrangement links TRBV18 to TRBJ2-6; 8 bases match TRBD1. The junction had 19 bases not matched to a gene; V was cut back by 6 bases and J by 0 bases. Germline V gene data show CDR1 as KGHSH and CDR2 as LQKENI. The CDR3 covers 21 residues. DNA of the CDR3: TGTGCCAGCTCCAACCCTCTGACAGGGGCCGGGGTTGTCTCTGGGGCCAACGTCCTGACTTTC. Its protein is CASSNPLTGAGVVSGANVLTF.

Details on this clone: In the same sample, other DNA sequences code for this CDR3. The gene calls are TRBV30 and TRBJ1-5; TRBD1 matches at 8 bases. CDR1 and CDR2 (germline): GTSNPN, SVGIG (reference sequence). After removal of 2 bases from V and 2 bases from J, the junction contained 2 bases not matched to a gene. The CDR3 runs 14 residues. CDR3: CAWSQTGGNQPQHF. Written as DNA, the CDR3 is TGTGCCTGGAGTCAGACAGGGGGCAATCAGCCCCAGCATTTT. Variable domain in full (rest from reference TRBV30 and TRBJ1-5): SQTIHQWPATLVQPVGSPLSLECTVEGTSNPNLYWYRQAAGRGLQLLFYSVGIGQISSEVPQNLSASRPQDRQFILSSKKLLLSDSGFYLCAWSQTGGNQPQHFGDGTRLSIL.

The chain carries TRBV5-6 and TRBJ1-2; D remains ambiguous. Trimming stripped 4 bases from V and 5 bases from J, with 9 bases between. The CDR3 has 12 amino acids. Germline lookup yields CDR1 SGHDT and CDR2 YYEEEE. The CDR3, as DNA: TGTGCCAGCAGCGGAGGTGCTTATGGCTACACCTTC. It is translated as CASSGGAYGYTF.

The CDR3 sequence is CASSWDRSTDTQYF. In DNA form, the CDR3 reads TGCGCCAGCAGTTGGGACAGGTCCACAGATACGCAGTATTTT. The rearrangement links TRBV10-1 to TRBJ2-3, with TRBD1 matching 8 bases. The V gene's germline CDR1 is WNHNN and CDR2 SYGVQD (reference sequence). This CDR3 is built from 14 residues. The V segment lost 5 bases and the J segment 2 bases; nucleotides outside the gene matches: 3.

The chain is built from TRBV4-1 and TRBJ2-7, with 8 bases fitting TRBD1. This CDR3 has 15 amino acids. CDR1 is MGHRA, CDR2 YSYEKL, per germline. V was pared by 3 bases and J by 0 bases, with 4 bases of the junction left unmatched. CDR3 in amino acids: CASSHGQGLSYEQYF. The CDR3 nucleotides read TGCGCCAGCAGCCACGGACAGGGCCTCTCCTACGAGCAGTACTTC.

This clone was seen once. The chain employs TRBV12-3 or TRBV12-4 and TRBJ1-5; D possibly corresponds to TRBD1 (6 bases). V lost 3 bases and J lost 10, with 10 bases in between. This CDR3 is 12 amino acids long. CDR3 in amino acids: CASSFRRGPQHF. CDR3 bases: TGTGCCAGCAGTTTCCGCAGGGGACCCCAGCATTTT.

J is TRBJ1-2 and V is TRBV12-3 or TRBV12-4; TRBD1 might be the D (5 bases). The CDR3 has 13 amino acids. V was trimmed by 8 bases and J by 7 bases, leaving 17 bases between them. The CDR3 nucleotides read TGTGCCAGCGGGGGGGAACCGGGTTTTGGCTACACCTTC. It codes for CASGGEPGFGYTF.

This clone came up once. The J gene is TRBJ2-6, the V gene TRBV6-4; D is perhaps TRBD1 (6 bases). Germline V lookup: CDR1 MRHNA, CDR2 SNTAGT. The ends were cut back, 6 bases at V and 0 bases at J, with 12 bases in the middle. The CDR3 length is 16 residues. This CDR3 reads CASSTGFGSGANVLTF. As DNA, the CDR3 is TGTGCCAGCAGCACAGGGTTCGGCTCTGGGGCCAACGTCCTGACTTTC.

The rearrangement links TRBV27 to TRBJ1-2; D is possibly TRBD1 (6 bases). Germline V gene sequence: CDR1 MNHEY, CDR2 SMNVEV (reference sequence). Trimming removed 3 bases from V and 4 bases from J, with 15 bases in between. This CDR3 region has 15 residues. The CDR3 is CASSFSWTESYGYTF. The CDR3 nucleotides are TGTGCCAGCAGTTTTTCTTGGACAGAATCCTATGGCTACACCTTC.

CDR3 residues: CASSLGQPRSGNTIYF. The DNA of the CDR3 is TGTGCCAGCAGCTTGGGACAGCCCCGCTCTGGAAACACCATATATTTT. The chain combines TRBV5-4 with TRBJ1-3; a possible D gene is TRBD1 (5 bases). CDR3 length equals 16 residues. Germline CDR1 and CDR2: SGHNT and YYREEE (reference sequence). The V end was cut by 0 bases, the J end by 0 bases, with 10 bases between.

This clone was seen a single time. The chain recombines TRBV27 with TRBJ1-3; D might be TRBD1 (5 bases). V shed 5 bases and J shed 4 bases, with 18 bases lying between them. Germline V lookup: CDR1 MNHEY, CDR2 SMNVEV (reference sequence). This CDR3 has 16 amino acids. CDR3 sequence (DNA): TGTGCCAGCAGTCCCCTAGGGGAGGGGAGAGGAAACACCATATATTTT. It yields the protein CASSPLGEGRGNTIYF.

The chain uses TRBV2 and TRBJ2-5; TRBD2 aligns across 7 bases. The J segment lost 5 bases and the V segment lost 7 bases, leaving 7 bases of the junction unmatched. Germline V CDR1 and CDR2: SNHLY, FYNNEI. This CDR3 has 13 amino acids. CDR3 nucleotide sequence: TGTGCCAGCATCCCGACTAGCTTTGAGACCCAGTACTTC. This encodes CASIPTSFETQYF. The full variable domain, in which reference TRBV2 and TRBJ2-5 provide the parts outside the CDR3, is EPEVTQTPSHQVTQMGQEVILRCVPISNHLYFYWYRQILGQKVEFLVSFYNNEISEKSEIFDDQFSVERPDGSNFTLKIRSTKLEDSAMYFCASIPTSFETQYFGPGTRLLVL.

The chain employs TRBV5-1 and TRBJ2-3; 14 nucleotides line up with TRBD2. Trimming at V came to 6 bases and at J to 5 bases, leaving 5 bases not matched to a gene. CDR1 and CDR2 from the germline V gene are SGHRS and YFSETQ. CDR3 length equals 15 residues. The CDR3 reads CASKTSGGAIDTQYF. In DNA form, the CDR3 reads TGCGCCAGCAAGACTAGCGGGGGGGCCATAGATACGCAGTATTTT.

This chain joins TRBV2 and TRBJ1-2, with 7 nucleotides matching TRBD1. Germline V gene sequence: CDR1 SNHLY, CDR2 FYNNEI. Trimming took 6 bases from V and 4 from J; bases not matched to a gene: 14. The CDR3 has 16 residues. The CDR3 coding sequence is TGTGCCAGCAGGGCCGGGACAGAATCCCTTCGCTATGGCTACACCTTC. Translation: CASRAGTESLRYGYTF.

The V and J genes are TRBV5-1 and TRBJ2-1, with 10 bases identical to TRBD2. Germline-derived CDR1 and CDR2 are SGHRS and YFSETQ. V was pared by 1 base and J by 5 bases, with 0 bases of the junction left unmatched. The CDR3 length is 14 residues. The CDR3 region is CASSLTSGNNEQFF. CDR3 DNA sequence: TGCGCCAGCAGCTTGACTAGCGGGAACAATGAGCAGTTCTTC. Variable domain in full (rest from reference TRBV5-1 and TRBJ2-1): KAGVTQTPRYLIKTRGQQVTLSCSPISGHRSVSWYQQTPGQGLQFLFEYFSETQRNKGNFPGRFSGRQFSNSRSEMNVSTLELGDSALYLCASSLTSGNNEQFFGPGTRLTVL.

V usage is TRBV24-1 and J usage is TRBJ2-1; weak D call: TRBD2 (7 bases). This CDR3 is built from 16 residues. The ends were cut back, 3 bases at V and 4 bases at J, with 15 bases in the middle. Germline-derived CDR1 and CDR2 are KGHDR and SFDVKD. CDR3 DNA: TGTGCCACCAGTGATCCCCGGGGGGCCTCTTACAATGAGCAGTTCTTC. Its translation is CATSDPRGASYNEQFF.